One sample yielded the 15 T cell receptor beta chains listed below, sequenced in a study of immune characteristics of hereditary and idiopathic chronic pancreatitis. Total pancreatectomy with islet autotransplantation was the source of the chronic pancreatitis pancreas tissue. Profiling relied on immunoSEQ multiplex PCR, and the TCRdb table lists in-frame clones only, not all of them. The sample carries approximately 9,800 clones, 70% to 80% recorded once. The material sequenced was pancreas tissue with idiopathic chronic pancreatitis. The receptors were sampled from a human donor with chronic pancreatitis.

The gene calls are TRBV9 and TRBJ1-1; D is unresolved. Germline V gene lookup returns CDR1 SGDLS and CDR2 YYNGEE. This CDR3 has 15 amino acids. The V and J ends lost 0 bases and 4 bases respectively, with 13 bases between them. CDR3 region: CASSVVSGMGTEAFF. The CDR3 region has the DNA TGTGCCAGCAGCGTAGTGTCAGGTATGGGCACTGAAGCTTTCTTT.

This chain uses TRBV27 with TRBJ1-1; 7 nucleotides match TRBD1. This CDR3 contains 16 residues. Germline CDR1 is MNHEY and CDR2 is SMNVEV (reference sequence). Trimming at V came to 3 bases and at J to 6 bases, leaving 13 bases not matched to a gene. CDR3 nucleotide sequence: TGTGCCAGCAGTTTGGGGTTTAGTAGGGGGCGAGCTGAAGCTTTCTTT. This translates into CASSLGFSRGRAEAFF.

V usage is TRBV6-5 and J usage is TRBJ2-1; the D is unclear. This CDR3 spans 13 amino acids. The V and J ends lost 7 bases and 6 bases respectively, with 13 bases between them. In germline, CDR1 is MNHEY, CDR2 SVGAGI. CDR3 nucleotides: TGTGCCAGCAAGAATAGTGACCCCAATGAGCAGTTCTTC. This translates into CASKNSDPNEQFF.

This clone was counted once. This chain uses TRBV12-3 or TRBV12-4 with TRBJ2-1, with D perhaps given as TRBD1 or TRBD2 (5 bases each). Trimming removed 5 bases at V and 6 bases at J, with 11 bases between. The CDR3 is 13 amino acids. The CDR3 DNA reads as TGTGCCAGCAGTCCTTCGAGGGGCAATGAGCAGTTCTTC. As protein: CASSPSRGNEQFF.

This chain connects TRBV7-7 to TRBJ2-2; no clear D. From germline, CDR1 is SSHAT and CDR2 FNYEAQ (reference sequence). The CDR3 spans 16 residues. Trimming cost V 4 bases and J 1 base, with 13 bases left between them. The CDR3 region is CASSSGRLLNTGELFF. In DNA, the CDR3 is TGTGCCAGCAGCTCCGGACGGCTCTTGAACACCGGGGAGCTGTTTTTT.

The chain carries TRBV20-1 and TRBJ1-2; D gene ambiguous. The CDR3 consists of 11 residues. Germline CDR1 and CDR2: DFQATT and SNEGSKA (reference sequence). Trimming shortened V by 4 bases and J by 4 bases, and 7 bases separated the two germline ends. The CDR3 coding sequence is TGCAGTGCTAAGGCCGCCTATGGCTACACCTTC. It translates to CSAKAAYGYTF.

The CDR3 spells CASKLGPYNEQFF. The CDR3 DNA reads as TGTGCCAGCAAGCTGGGTCCATACAATGAGCAGTTCTTC. The chain uses TRBV2 and TRBJ2-1; the D is unclear. V dropped 7 bases and J dropped 4 bases, with 11 bases sitting between them. Germline values: CDR1 SNHLY, CDR2 FYNNEI. CDR3 length: 13 amino acids.

The J gene is TRBJ2-3, the V gene TRBV6-6, with 10 bases that match TRBD1. The V segment lost 5 bases and the J segment 2 bases; nucleotides outside the gene matches: 7. Looked up from germline, CDR1 is MNHNY and CDR2 is SVGAGI (reference sequence). The CDR3 loop spans 16 amino acids. CDR3 loop: CASSGYGTGDTDTQYF. In DNA form, the CDR3 reads TGTGCCAGCAGTGGATACGGGACAGGGGACACAGATACGCAGTATTTT.

The chain recombines TRBV10-3 with TRBJ1-2; D gene uncertain. V was trimmed by 3 bases and J by 3 bases, leaving 14 bases between them. Germline CDR1 and CDR2: ENHRY and SYGVKD. The CDR3 length is 15 residues. CDR3 residues: CAISELVGSYYGYTF. As DNA, the CDR3 is TGTGCCATCAGTGAATTAGTAGGCTCCTACTATGGCTACACCTTC.

In DNA, the CDR3 is TGTGCCTGGAGTGTACAACTCGATAATTCACCCCTCCACTTT. Translation: CAWSVQLDNSPLHF. The chain recombines TRBV30 with TRBJ1-6; no clear D. CDR1 and CDR2 (germline): GTSNPN, SVGIG (reference sequence). The CDR3 consists of 14 residues. Trimming left V 0 bases short and J 5 bases short, with 8 bases between.

The chain is built from TRBV2 and TRBJ2-7; 9 bases are a match to TRBD2. From germline, CDR1 is SNHLY and CDR2 FYNNEI. This CDR3 region has 15 residues. J lost 3 bases, V lost 0 bases, and 3 bases had no gene match. CDR3 nucleotide sequence: TGTGCCAGCAGTGAAGCGCTAGCGGGACACTACGAGCAGTACGTC. It codes for CASSEALAGHYEQYV.

This chain connects TRBV3-1 (or the pseudogene TRBV3-2) to TRBJ2-2, with TRBD1 matching 8 bases. The CDR3 runs 16 residues. In germline, CDR1 is LGHDT, CDR2 YNNKEL (reference sequence). The V gene end was trimmed by 1 base and the J gene end by 5 bases; junction bases not matched to a gene: 6. CDR3 in amino acids: CASSQGQGASTGELFF. DNA of the CDR3: TGTGCCAGCAGCCAAGGTCAGGGGGCGTCGACCGGGGAGCTGTTTTTT.

The chain joins TRBV6-5 to TRBJ1-1; 8 bases agree with TRBD1. This CDR3 contains 14 residues. In germline, CDR1 is MNHEY, CDR2 SVGAGI. V lost 6 bases, J lost 1 base, and 4 bases stayed unmatched. As DNA, the CDR3 is TGTGCCAGCAGCGGGGACAGGTGGAACACTGAAGCTTTCTTT. It translates to CASSGDRWNTEAFF.

The chain has TRBV25-1 and TRBJ2-7; D call uncertain. CDR1 is MGHDK and CDR2 is SYGVNS in the germline V gene. Trimming stripped 8 bases from V and 0 bases from J, with 11 bases between. There are 13 residues in the CDR3. The DNA for the CDR3 is TGTGCCAGCTCCGGGCCAGGCTCCTACGAGCAGTACTTC. Translating gives CASSGPGSYEQYF.

This clone was counted a few times. The chain is built from TRBV5-1 and TRBJ2-2; D uncertain. Trimming left V 1 base short and J 8 bases short, with 9 bases between. The CDR3 has 13 amino acids. CDR1 is SGHRS and CDR2 is YFSETQ in the germline V gene. CDR3 loop: CASSLISAGELFF. The CDR3 nucleotides are TGCGCCAGCAGCTTGATTTCCGCAGGGGAGCTGTTTTTT.